The present entry profiles one T cell receptor (beta chain) with its context. Its cognate antigen is unknown. The entry originates in a study of T cell responses to AZD1222 COVID-19 vaccine. General study results and limits: Repertoire sampling happened only post peak T cell response. Among those given AZD1222, only five or six were seropositive at baseline. The study found Spike-specific TCR breadth and depth rose after two AZD1222 doses.

This CDR3 has 13 amino acids. Germline CDR1 reads SGHRS; CDR2 reads YFSETQ. Trimming removed 7 bases from V and 3 bases from J, with 11 bases in between. Some clones are missing from TCRdb's copy, which holds only in-frame ones; the method was immunoSEQ multiplex PCR. The sample includes about 110,000 clones, approximately 89% of them seen just once. Sequenced material: peripheral blood, taken on day 0 of MenACWY control vaccination. This clonotype was sampled from an adult in good health. V and J are TRBV5-1 and TRBJ1-5, with no clear D. The CDR3: CASAFEDNQPQHF. The CDR3 DNA follows: TGCGCCAGCGCATTTGAGGACAATCAGCCCCAGCATTTT.